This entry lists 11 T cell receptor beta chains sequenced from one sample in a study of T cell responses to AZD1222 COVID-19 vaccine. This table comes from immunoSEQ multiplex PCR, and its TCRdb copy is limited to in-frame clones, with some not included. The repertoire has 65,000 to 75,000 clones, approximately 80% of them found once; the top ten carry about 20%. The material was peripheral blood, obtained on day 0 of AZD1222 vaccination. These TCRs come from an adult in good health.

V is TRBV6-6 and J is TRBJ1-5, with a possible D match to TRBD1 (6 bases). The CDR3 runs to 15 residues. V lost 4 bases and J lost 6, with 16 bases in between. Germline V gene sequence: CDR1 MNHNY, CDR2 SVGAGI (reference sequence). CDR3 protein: CASSLWTEGSQPQHF. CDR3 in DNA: TGTGCCAGCAGTTTGTGGACAGAAGGAAGTCAGCCCCAGCATTTT.

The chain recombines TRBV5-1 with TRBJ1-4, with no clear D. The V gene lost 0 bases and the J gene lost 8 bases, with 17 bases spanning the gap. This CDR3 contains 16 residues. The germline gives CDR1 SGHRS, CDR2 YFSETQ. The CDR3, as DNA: TGCGCCAGCAGCTTGGGGCCGAAAGTTTATGGCGAAAAACTGTTTTTT. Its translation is CASSLGPKVYGEKLFF.

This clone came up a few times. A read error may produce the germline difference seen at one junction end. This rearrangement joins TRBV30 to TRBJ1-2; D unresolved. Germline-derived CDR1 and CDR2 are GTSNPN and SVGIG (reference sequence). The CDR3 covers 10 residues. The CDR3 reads CAWSVSRQVF. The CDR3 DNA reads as TGTGCCTGGAGTGTATCGAGGCAGGTCTTC.

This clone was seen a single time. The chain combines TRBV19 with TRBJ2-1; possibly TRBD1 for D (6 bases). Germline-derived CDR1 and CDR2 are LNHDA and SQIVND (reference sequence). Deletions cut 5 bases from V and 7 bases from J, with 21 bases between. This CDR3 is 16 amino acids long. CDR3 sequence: CASSPQSYYRENEQFF. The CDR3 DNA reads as TGTGCCAGTAGTCCTCAATCCTACTACAGGGAGAATGAGCAGTTCTTC.

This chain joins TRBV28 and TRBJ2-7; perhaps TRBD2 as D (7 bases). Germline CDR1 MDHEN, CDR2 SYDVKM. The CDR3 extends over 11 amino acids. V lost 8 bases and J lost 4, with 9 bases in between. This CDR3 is CASGGAYEQYF. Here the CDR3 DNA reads TGTGCCAGCGGGGGGGCGTACGAGCAGTACTTC.

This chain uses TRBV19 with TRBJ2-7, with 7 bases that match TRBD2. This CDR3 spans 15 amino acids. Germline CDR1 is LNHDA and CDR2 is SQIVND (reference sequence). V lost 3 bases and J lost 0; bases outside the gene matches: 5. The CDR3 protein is CASSMAGAASYEQYF. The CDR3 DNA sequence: TGTGCCAGTAGTATGGCGGGAGCCGCCTCCTACGAGCAGTACTTC.

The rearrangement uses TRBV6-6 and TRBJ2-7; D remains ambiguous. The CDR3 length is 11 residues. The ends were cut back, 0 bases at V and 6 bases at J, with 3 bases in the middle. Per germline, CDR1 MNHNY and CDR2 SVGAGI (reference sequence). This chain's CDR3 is CASSYSVEQYF. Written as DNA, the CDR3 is TGTGCCAGCAGTTACTCAGTCGAGCAGTACTTC.

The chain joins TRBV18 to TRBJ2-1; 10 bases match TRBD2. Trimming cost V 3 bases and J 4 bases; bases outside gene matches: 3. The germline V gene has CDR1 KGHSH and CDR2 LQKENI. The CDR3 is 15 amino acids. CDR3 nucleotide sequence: TGTGCCAGCTCACCGACTAGCGGGTCATACAATGAGCAGTTCTTC. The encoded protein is CASSPTSGSYNEQFF. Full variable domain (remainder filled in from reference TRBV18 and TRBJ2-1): NAGVMQNPRHLVRRRGQEARLRCSPMKGHSHVYWYRQLPEEGLKFMVYLQKENIIDESGMPKERFSAEFPKEGPSILRIQQVVRGDSAAYFCASSPTSGSYNEQFFGPGTRLTVL.

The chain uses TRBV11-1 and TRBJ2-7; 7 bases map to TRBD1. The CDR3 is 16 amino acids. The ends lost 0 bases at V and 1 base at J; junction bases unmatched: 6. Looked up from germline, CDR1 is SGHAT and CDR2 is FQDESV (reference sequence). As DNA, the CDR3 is TGTGCCAGCAGCTTAGCAGTGGAGACAGGGTCCTACGAGCAGTACTTC. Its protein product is CASSLAVETGSYEQYF.

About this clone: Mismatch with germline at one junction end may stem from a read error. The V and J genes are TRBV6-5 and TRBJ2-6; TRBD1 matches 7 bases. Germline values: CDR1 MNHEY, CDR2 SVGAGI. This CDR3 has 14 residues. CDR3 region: CASTRTGGTNVLTF. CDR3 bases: TGTGCCAGCACCCGGACAGGTGGGACCAACGTCCTGACTTTC.

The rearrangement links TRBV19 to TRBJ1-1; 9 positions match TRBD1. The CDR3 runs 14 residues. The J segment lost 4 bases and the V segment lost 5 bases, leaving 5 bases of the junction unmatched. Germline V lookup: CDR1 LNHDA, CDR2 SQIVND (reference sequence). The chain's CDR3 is CASSPTGGVTEAFF. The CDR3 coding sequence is TGTGCCAGTAGTCCCACAGGGGGCGTCACTGAAGCTTTCTTT.